The 11 T cell receptor beta chains presented below share a single source sample, sequenced in a study of OX40 agonist ivuxolimab in advanced cancers. Repertoires were generated with immunoSEQ multiplex PCR, while TCRdb's copy carries only in-frame clones and drops some. The table has about 83,000 clones, 75% to 95% seen once. The sequencing used CD4+ or CD8+ T cells sorted from blood, collected in a trial of the OX40 agonist ivuxolimab. The receptors originated from an adult with an advanced solid tumor such as melanoma, head and neck, liver or kidney cancer.

This clone appeared once. V usage is TRBV9 and J usage is TRBJ2-3; D is perhaps TRBD2 (6 bases). The CDR3 is 15 residues long. Germline-derived CDR1 and CDR2 are SGDLS and YYNGEE. Trimming shortened V by 0 bases and J by 4 bases, and 12 bases separated the two germline ends. The CDR3 DNA follows: TGTGCCAGCAGCGTAGATCCTAGCGCGGCAGATACGCAGTATTTT. Amino acids: CASSVDPSAADTQYF.

The chain carries TRBV5-1 and TRBJ2-3; D is ambiguous. Germline CDR1 is SGHRS and CDR2 is YFSETQ. Trimming removed 0 bases at V and 0 bases at J, with 11 bases between. This CDR3 is built from 16 residues. CDR3 bases: TGCGCCAGCAGCTTGGGAACGAGCGTTAGCACAGATACGCAGTATTTT. Its protein is CASSLGTSVSTDTQYF.

The chain joins TRBV7-2 to TRBJ2-3, with D perhaps matching TRBD1 (6 bases). V lost 0 bases and J 6 bases, leaving 16 bases between the germline ends. The CDR3 runs to 16 residues. The germline V gene has CDR1 SGHTA and CDR2 FQGNSA. The CDR3 spells CASSLALVGAWDTQYF. The DNA for the CDR3 is TGTGCCAGCAGCTTAGCGCTCGTGGGGGCTTGGGATACGCAGTATTTT.

The V gene is TRBV7-4, the J gene TRBJ2-1; no clear D. The CDR3 is made up of 12 amino acids. Deletions cut 3 bases from V and 10 bases from J, with 10 bases between. The V gene's germline CDR1 is SGHVT and CDR2 SQSDAQ. CDR3 sequence reads: CASSFWLGEQFF. The DNA for the CDR3 is TGTGCCAGCAGCTTTTGGCTGGGGGAGCAGTTCTTC.

The rearrangement links TRBV29-1 to TRBJ2-7; the D is unclear. The V end lost 1 base, the J end lost 5 bases, and 15 bases lay between the germline ends. The length of the CDR3 is 14 residues. Looked up from germline, CDR1 is SQVTM and CDR2 is ANQGSEA. CDR3 amino acids: CSVEVPSGRDEQYF. In nucleotides, the CDR3 is TGCAGCGTTGAAGTTCCCTCCGGTCGCGACGAGCAGTACTTC.

A few counts support this clone. This sequence joins TRBV5-1 and TRBJ2-7, with TRBD1 matching 9 bases. The CDR3 consists of 15 residues. Germline-derived CDR1 and CDR2 are SGHRS and YFSETQ. Trimming cost V 2 bases and J 3 bases; bases outside gene matches: 6. CDR3 amino acids: CASSLAGTGYYEQYF. The CDR3 bases are TGCGCCAGCAGCTTAGCCGGGACAGGGTACTACGAGCAGTACTTC. Full variable domain (rest looked up from reference TRBV5-1 and TRBJ2-7): KAGVTQTPRYLIKTRGQQVTLSCSPISGHRSVSWYQQTPGQGLQFLFEYFSETQRNKGNFPGRFSGRQFSNSRSEMNVSTLELGDSALYLCASSLAGTGYYEQYFGPGTRLTVT.

V usage is TRBV5-6 and J usage is TRBJ2-3; no definite D call. The CDR3 is 13 amino acids. Trimming left V 4 bases short and J 10 bases short, with 16 bases between. CDR1 and CDR2 from the germline V gene are SGHDT and YYEEEE. The CDR3 region is CASSSPGSRSQYF. The DNA for the CDR3 is TGTGCCAGCAGCAGCCCTGGGTCCCGCTCGCAGTATTTT.

The rearrangement links TRBV4-1 to TRBJ2-1, with D possibly TRBD2 on 5 matching bases. CDR1 is MGHRA and CDR2 is YSYEKL in the germline V gene. This CDR3 has 15 amino acids. The V gene lost 1 base and the J gene lost 0 bases, with 7 bases spanning the gap. The CDR3 sequence is CASSQGTSSYNEQFF. CDR3 bases: TGCGCCAGCAGCCAAGGGACTTCCTCCTACAATGAGCAGTTCTTC.

The chain is built from TRBV7-3 and TRBJ1-1, with D perhaps matching TRBD1 (5 bases). Germline V gene data show CDR1 as SGHTA and CDR2 as FQGTGA. This CDR3 is built from 14 residues. Trimming removed 1 base from V and 1 base from J, with 7 bases in between. Here the CDR3 reads CASSLMGGNTEAFF. The CDR3 DNA reads TGTGCCAGCAGCTTAATGGGGGGGAACACTGAAGCTTTCTTT.

The V and J genes are TRBV5-1 and TRBJ2-1; 13 bases are shared with TRBD2. This CDR3 has 16 residues. Losses at the gene ends were 2 bases for V and 8 bases for J; bases not matched to a gene: 7. Germline values: CDR1 SGHRS, CDR2 YFSETQ. The CDR3 nucleotides read TGCGCCAGCAGCTTCACTAGCGGGGGGGCTGGCTATGAGCAGTTCTTC. It encodes CASSFTSGGAGYEQFF.

The DNA for the CDR3 is TGTGCTAGTGGTTTGTACTCCGGAAACACCATATATTTT. This codes for CASGLYSGNTIYF. The V gene is TRBV12-5, the J gene TRBJ1-3; D is unresolved. Germline V gives CDR1 LGHNT, CDR2 FRNRAP. V was shortened by 2 bases and J by 4 bases, with 6 bases between the two germline ends. The CDR3 loop spans 13 amino acids.